The sequence of this T cell receptor (beta chain) was determined in a study of immune evolution from preneoplasia to lung adenocarcinoma. The study, taken as a whole, reports: Top clone frequencies peaked in normal lung, apparently declining through invasive adenocarcinoma.

H&E slides confirmed each diagnosis, reviewed by two pathologists independently. By proportion, this clone is medium-sized. Its antigen is not identified. The CDR3 has 16 amino acids. Germline loops: CDR1 KGHSH, CDR2 LQKENI. V was pared by 2 bases and J by 2 bases, with 12 bases between. The method was immunoSEQ multiplex PCR; TCRdb's version includes in-frame clones alone and lacks a portion of them. The top ten clones hold under 3.5% of a sample with some 7,800 clones, over 80% of them seen once. The sequencing input was FFPE minimally invasive lung adenocarcinoma tissue. V and J are TRBV18 and TRBJ2-2, with D uncertain. The sequence came from a person aged 70 to 85 with lung adenocarcinoma. The CDR3 DNA is TGTGCCAGCTCACCAGCGCAAGGCGGTAACACCGGGGAGCTGTTTTTT. This codes for CASSPAQGGNTGELFF.